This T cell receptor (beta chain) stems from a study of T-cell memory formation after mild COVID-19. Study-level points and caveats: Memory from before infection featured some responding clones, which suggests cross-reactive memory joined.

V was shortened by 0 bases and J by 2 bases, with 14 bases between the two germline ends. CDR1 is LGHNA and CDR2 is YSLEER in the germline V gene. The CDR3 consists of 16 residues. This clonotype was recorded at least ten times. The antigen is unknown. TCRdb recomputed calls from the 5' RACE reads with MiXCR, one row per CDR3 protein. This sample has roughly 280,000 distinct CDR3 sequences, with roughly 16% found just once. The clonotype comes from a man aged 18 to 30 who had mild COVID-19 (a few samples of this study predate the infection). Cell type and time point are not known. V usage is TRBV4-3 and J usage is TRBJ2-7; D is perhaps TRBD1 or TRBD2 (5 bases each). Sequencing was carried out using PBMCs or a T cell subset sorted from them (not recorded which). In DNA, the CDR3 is TGCGCCAGCAGCCAAGAGGGGGACGGTGGGGCCTACGAGCAGTACTTC. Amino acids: CASSQEGDGGAYEQYF.